This T cell receptor beta chain was sequenced in a study of blood T cell repertoires in COVID-19. Overall study: Material from acute and convalescent COVID-19 was sourced from the United States, Italy and Spain. Nucleic acid was either cDNA or gDNA, and it came from T cells, B-cell-depleted T cells, or PBMCs.

Germline lookup yields CDR1 MGHDK and CDR2 SYGVNS. The V and J ends lost 2 bases and 3 bases respectively, with 10 bases between them. The CDR3 sequence is 14 residues long. Profiled with immunoSEQ multiplex PCR; TCRdb holds only in-frame clones, not every one. There are 130,000 to 150,000 clones in the sample; 65% to 85% occur only once, and approximately 2% lies in the top ten. Sequenced input: peripheral blood. V gene TRBV25-1 combines with J gene TRBJ1-2; TRBD1 is a possible D gene (6 bases). The source is a woman aged 55-69 years with acute or convalescent COVID-19. The CDR3 here is CASSEQGIYYGYTF. Written as DNA, the CDR3 is TGTGCCAGCAGTGAACAGGGGATATACTATGGCTACACCTTC.